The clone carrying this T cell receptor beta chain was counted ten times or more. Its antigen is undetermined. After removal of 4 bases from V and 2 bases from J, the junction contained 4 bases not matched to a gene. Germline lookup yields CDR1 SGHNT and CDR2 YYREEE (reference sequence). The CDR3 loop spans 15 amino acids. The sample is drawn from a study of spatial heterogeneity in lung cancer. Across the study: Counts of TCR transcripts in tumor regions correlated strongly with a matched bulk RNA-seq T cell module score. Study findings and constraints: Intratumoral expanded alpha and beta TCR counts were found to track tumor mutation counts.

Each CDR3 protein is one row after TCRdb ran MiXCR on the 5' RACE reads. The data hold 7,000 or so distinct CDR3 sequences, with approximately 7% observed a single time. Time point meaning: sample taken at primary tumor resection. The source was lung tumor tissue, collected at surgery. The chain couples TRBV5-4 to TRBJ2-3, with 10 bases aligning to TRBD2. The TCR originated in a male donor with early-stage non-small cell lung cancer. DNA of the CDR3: TGTGCCAGCAGCAGGCTAGCGGGAGACACAGATACGCAGTATTTT. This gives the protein CASSRLAGDTDTQYF.